The sequence of this TCR beta chain was determined in a study of blood T cell repertoires in COVID-19. Original methodology: Amplified reference gene primers provided the basis for estimating nucleated cell counts. Some clones are missing from TCRdb's copy, which holds only in-frame ones; the method was immunoSEQ multiplex PCR. The V and J calls and clone size were taken over from that table, and D and trimming were inferred from the DNA. The sample records roughly 110,000 clones, about 89% being singletons. The CDR3 is 13 amino acids. With 4 bases removed from V and 10 bases from J, the gap between germline ends came to 15 bases. Germline CDR1 SGHNT, CDR2 YYREEE (reference sequence).

Sequencing input: peripheral blood. The sequence was collected from a man aged 40-55 years with active or convalescent COVID-19. J is TRBJ2-1 and V is TRBV5-4, with D maybe TRBD2 (6 bases). The CDR3 sequence is CASSPRDSGEQFF. In DNA form, the CDR3 reads TGTGCCAGCAGCCCACGTGATAGCGGAGAGCAGTTCTTC. Together with reference TRBV5-4 and TRBJ2-1, the CDR3 gives the full variable domain: ETGVTQSPTHLIKTRGQQVTLRCSSQSGHNTVSWYQQALGQGPQFIFQYYREEENGRGNFPPRFSGLQFPNYSSELNVNALELDDSALYLCASSPRDSGEQFFGPGTRLTVL.